The 28 T cell receptor beta chains below all came from one sample that was sequenced in a study of T cells after yellow fever vaccination. A single record per CDR3 protein comes from TCRdb applying MiXCR to the 5' RACE reads. The sample consists of hundreds of thousands of distinct CDR3 sequences, around 8.1% of them appearing once. The sample here was PBMCs, taken 45 days after the first yellow fever vaccination. Every receptor here comes from a man aged 18-30 years who received the YFV17D yellow fever vaccine.

The chain employs TRBV7-9 and TRBJ1-1, with D possibly matching TRBD1 (5 bases). V lost 3 bases to trimming and J lost 11 bases, with 16 bases between them. Germline V gene sequence: CDR1 SEHNR, CDR2 FQNEAQ (reference sequence). This CDR3 region has 13 residues. In nucleotides, the CDR3 is TGTGCCAGCAGCTTGCCAATGGGGGGGTCGGCTTTCTTT. Its translation: CASSLPMGGSAFF.

This clonotype showed up just a few times. The chain combines TRBV6-1 with TRBJ2-7, with 7 bases aligning to TRBD2. The CDR3 runs to 14 residues. V lost 0 bases to trimming and J lost 3 bases; unmatched junction nucleotides: 2. The germline V gene has CDR1 MNHNS and CDR2 SASEGT. This chain's CDR3 is CASSEARGYYEQYV. The CDR3 DNA reads as TGTGCCAGCAGTGAAGCGCGGGGGTACTACGAGCAGTACGTC.

Only a few counts were recorded for this clonotype. V usage is TRBV7-2 and J usage is TRBJ2-1, with D perhaps being TRBD1 or TRBD2 (5 bases each). V was cut by 7 bases and J by 1 base, with 17 bases left in between. The CDR3 totals 16 residues. Germline CDR1 and CDR2: SGHTA and FQGNSA. The CDR3 protein is CASNPTGTGSYNEQFF. The CDR3 coding sequence is TGTGCCAGCAACCCTACCGGGACGGGATCCTACAATGAGCAGTTCTTC.

This chain connects TRBV27 to TRBJ2-7; 11 bases match TRBD2. Germline V gene sequence: CDR1 MNHEY, CDR2 SMNVEV (reference sequence). J was trimmed by 4 bases and V by 5 bases; bases with no gene match: 4. The CDR3 is made up of 14 amino acids. The CDR3 sequence is CASSPTSGGYEQYF. In DNA form, the CDR3 reads TGTGCCAGCAGTCCAACTAGCGGGGGTTACGAGCAGTACTTC.

The chain recombines TRBV5-1 with TRBJ1-5; D gene ambiguous. V was clipped by 0 bases and J by 0 bases, with 4 bases between them. In germline, CDR1 is SGHRS, CDR2 YFSETQ. This CDR3 is 14 amino acids long. The CDR3 protein is CASSLGVSNQPQHF. For the CDR3, the DNA is TGCGCCAGCAGCTTGGGGGTTAGCAATCAGCCCCAGCATTTT.

V is TRBV7-2 and J is TRBJ1-1, with D possibly being TRBD1 (5 bases). This CDR3 spans 15 amino acids. Germline V gene data show CDR1 as SGHTA and CDR2 as FQGNSA. The ends were cut back, 5 bases at V and 4 bases at J, with 17 bases in the middle. The CDR3 here is CASSIWGGRGTEAFF. CDR3 sequence (DNA): TGTGCCAGCAGCATCTGGGGGGGAAGGGGCACTGAAGCTTTCTTT.

This clonotype turned up a few times. The rearrangement joins TRBV4-1 to TRBJ2-2, with D unclear. Looked up from germline, CDR1 is MGHRA and CDR2 is YSYEKL. V lost 1 base and J 9 bases, leaving 9 bases between the germline ends. The CDR3 totals 13 residues. The CDR3 sequence: CASSQARYRELFF. Written as DNA, the CDR3 is TGCGCCAGCAGCCAAGCAAGGTACCGGGAGCTGTTTTTT.

The sample holds a few counts of this clonotype. The chain links TRBV12-3 or TRBV12-4 to TRBJ1-1, with D possibly matching TRBD1 (6 bases). V lost 3 bases to trimming and J lost 6 bases, with 8 bases between them. CDR3 length: 12 amino acids. CDR3 residues: CASSFGGAEAFF. The CDR3 coding sequence is TGTGCCAGCAGTTTCGGGGGCGCTGAAGCTTTCTTT.

In this sample, this clonotype turned up a few times. This sequence joins TRBV12-3 or TRBV12-4 and TRBJ1-1; D is ambiguous. V was pared by 2 bases and J by 1 base, with 5 bases between. This CDR3 spans 13 amino acids. CDR3 loop: CASSLNENTEAFF. The CDR3 nucleotides read TGTGCCAGCAGTTTAAACGAGAACACTGAAGCTTTCTTT.

The table lists this clonotype with a few counts. The chain couples TRBV19 to TRBJ2-2, with 10 bases lining up with TRBD2. The CDR3 totals 15 residues. The V segment lost 6 bases and the J segment 6 bases; nucleotides outside the gene matches: 7. The germline gives CDR1 LNHDA, CDR2 SQIVND (reference sequence). The DNA of the CDR3 is TGTGCCAGTAGCCCTGCTAGCGGGGGCGCCGGGGAGCTGTTTTTT. It codes for CASSPASGGAGELFF.

This clonotype was recorded a few times. Here the CDR3 reads CASSFRESYNEQFF. In DNA, the CDR3 is TGTGCCAGCAGCTTCAGGGAATCCTACAATGAGCAGTTCTTC. The rearrangement links TRBV7-6 to TRBJ2-1; D might be TRBD1 (5 bases). The CDR3 spans 14 residues. V lost 3 bases to trimming and J lost 1 base, with 7 bases between them. CDR1 and CDR2 from the germline V gene are SGHVS and FNYEAQ.

The gene calls are TRBV20-1 and TRBJ2-2, with D tentatively TRBD1 (6 bases). The V end was cut by 3 bases, the J end by 1 base, with 9 bases between. Germline assignment: CDR1 DFQATT and CDR2 SNEGSKA (reference sequence). The CDR3 is 14 residues long. CDR3 nucleotides: TGCAGTGCTAGGAAACAGGGGAACACCGGGGAGCTGTTTTTT. Amino acids: CSARKQGNTGELFF.

The V and J genes are TRBV29-1 and TRBJ2-3, with D perhaps TRBD1 or TRBD2 (5 bases each). Per the germline V gene, CDR1 is SQVTM and CDR2 is ANQGSEA. The CDR3 has 13 residues. The V and J ends lost 7 bases and 1 base respectively, with 12 bases between them. CDR3 amino acids: CSAARGRTDTQYF. The CDR3 DNA is TGCAGCGCCGCACGGGGCCGCACAGATACGCAGTATTTT.

This clonotype was counted between two and nine times. The rearrangement joins TRBV15 to TRBJ1-5, with a tentative D call TRBD1 (6 bases). Germline V gene sequence: CDR1 LNHNV, CDR2 YYDKDF (reference sequence). CDR3 length: 15 residues. V was pared by 0 bases and J by 3 bases, with 9 bases between. CDR3 sequence (DNA): TGTGCCACCAGCAGAGATACAGGGATCAATCAGCCCCAGCATTTT. Translating gives CATSRDTGINQPQHF.

This clonotype occurred a few times. The V call is TRBV4-2, the J call TRBJ1-4; no clear D. The CDR3 sequence is 14 residues long. Looked up from germline, CDR1 is LGHNA and CDR2 is YNFKEQ. V was shortened by 0 bases and J by 6 bases, with 8 bases between the two germline ends. The CDR3 sequence is CASSQDLGYEKLFF. In DNA form, the CDR3 reads TGTGCCAGCAGCCAAGATCTAGGGTATGAAAAACTGTTTTTT.

This clonotype was observed a handful of times. This chain joins TRBV4-2 and TRBJ1-6; the match to TRBD1 covers 9 bases. V dropped 2 bases and J dropped 6; count of bases not matched to a gene: 2. Germline lookup yields CDR1 LGHNA and CDR2 YNFKEQ. The CDR3 extends over 15 amino acids. This CDR3 reads CASSQRTGVNSPLHF. The DNA for the CDR3 is TGTGCCAGCAGCCAACGGACAGGGGTTAATTCACCCCTCCACTTT.

There are a few counts of this clonotype. The chain joins TRBV30 to TRBJ1-5; D unresolved. CDR3 length equals 14 residues. Germline V gene data show CDR1 as GTSNPN and CDR2 as SVGIG (reference sequence). Trimming removed 8 bases at V and 0 bases at J, with 14 bases between. This CDR3 reads CASRINYSNQPQHF. The CDR3 nucleotides read TGTGCCAGCAGGATTAATTATAGCAATCAGCCCCAGCATTTT.

The gene calls are TRBV20-1 and TRBJ2-1; 10 bases map to TRBD1. Germline V gene sequence: CDR1 DFQATT, CDR2 SNEGSKA (reference sequence). The CDR3 sequence is 15 residues long. Trimming at V came to 4 bases and at J to 5 bases, leaving 8 bases not matched to a gene. The CDR3 protein is CSAILLGTGDNEQFF. DNA for the CDR3: TGCAGTGCTATCCTCCTGGGGACAGGGGACAATGAGCAGTTCTTC.

This clonotype was seen repeatedly, ten times or more. The gene calls are TRBV5-1 and TRBJ2-1; D is perhaps TRBD2 (5 bases). V lost 5 bases, J lost 7 bases, and 10 bases lay in between. CDR1 is SGHRS, CDR2 YFSETQ, per germline. This CDR3 comprises 12 residues. The CDR3 protein is CASSMTTNEQFF. As DNA, the CDR3 is TGCGCCAGCAGTATGACTACGAATGAGCAGTTCTTC.

This clonotype showed up many times. The V call is TRBV12-3 or TRBV12-4, the J call TRBJ2-5; D may be TRBD2 (6 bases). The ends were cut back, 0 bases at V and 5 bases at J, with 10 bases in the middle. The CDR3 sequence is 14 residues long. CDR3 nucleotides: TGTGCCAGCAGTTTAGCGGGGGGTCTGGAGACCCAGTACTTC. Translated: CASSLAGGLETQYF.

The chain has TRBV5-8 and TRBJ2-2; maybe TRBD2 (5 bases). The CDR3 has 16 amino acids. CDR1 is SGHTS and CDR2 is YDEGEE in the germline V gene. Trimming shortened V by 1 base and J by 3 bases, and 13 bases separated the two germline ends. CDR3 sequence (DNA): TGTGCCAGCAGCTTGTATCGAGGGAGAGACACCGGGGAGCTGTTTTTT. It translates to CASSLYRGRDTGELFF. The variable domain in full, with the rest retrieved from reference TRBV5-8 and TRBJ2-2, is EAGVTQSPTHLIKTRGQQATLRCSPISGHTSVYWYQQALGLGLQFLLWYDEGEERNRGNFPPRFSGRQFPNYSSELNVNALELEDSALYLCASSLYRGRDTGELFFGEGSRLTVL.

The rearrangement links TRBV5-4 to TRBJ1-6; TRBD1 is a possible D gene (6 bases). The germline V gene encodes CDR1 SGHNT and CDR2 YYREEE (reference sequence). The CDR3 extends over 16 amino acids. V gave up 4 bases and J gave up 11 bases, with 22 bases separating them. CDR3 DNA: TGTGCCAGCAGCGCGGGATTGACAGGATCATGGGCACCCCTCCACTTT. Its translation: CASSAGLTGSWAPLHF.

V and J are TRBV7-9 and TRBJ2-1, with D unresolved. Germline assignment: CDR1 SEHNR and CDR2 FQNEAQ (reference sequence). Deletions cut 3 bases from V and 2 bases from J, with 8 bases between. The CDR3 runs 14 residues. The CDR3 spells CASSFRVPYNEQFF. For the CDR3, the DNA is TGTGCCAGCAGCTTCCGTGTTCCCTACAATGAGCAGTTCTTC. Full variable domain (outside the CDR3, taken from reference TRBV7-9 and TRBJ2-1): DTGVSQNPRHKITKRGQNVTFRCDPISEHNRLYWYRQTLGQGPEFLTYFQNEAQLEKSRLLSDRFSAERPKGSFSTLEIQRTEQGDSAMYLCASSFRVPYNEQFFGPGTRLTVL.

This clonotype was found many times. The CDR3 region has the DNA TGTGCTAGTGGTTTGGGATCACGTCAGGGCTCGGGTCAGCCCCAGCATTTT. It encodes CASGLGSRQGSGQPQHF. The J gene is TRBJ1-5, the V gene TRBV12-5; perhaps TRBD1 as D (5 bases). This CDR3 has 17 amino acids. Between the trimmed V and J ends, which lost 1 base and 6 bases, there was a span of 19 bases. The germline V gene has CDR1 LGHNT and CDR2 FRNRAP.

The gene calls are TRBV5-1 and TRBJ1-6; TRBD1 matches 8 bases. With 5 bases clipped from V and 6 bases from J, the junction kept 7 bases outside the gene matches. CDR3 length: 15 amino acids. Germline V gene sequence: CDR1 SGHRS, CDR2 YFSETQ. CDR3 amino acids: CASRTTGGGNSPLHF. The CDR3 DNA sequence: TGCGCCAGCAGAACAACAGGGGGGGGTAATTCACCCCTCCACTTT.

V is TRBV5-1 and J is TRBJ1-6; no clear D gene. CDR1 is SGHRS, CDR2 YFSETQ, per germline. This CDR3 region has 15 residues. V was shortened by 0 bases and J by 7 bases, with 11 bases between the two germline ends. CDR3 nucleotide sequence: TGCGCCAGCAGCTTGGATGTTCGGCGGAATTCACCCCTCCACTTT. Its protein product is CASSLDVRRNSPLHF. Using reference TRBV5-1 and TRBJ1-6 for the parts outside the CDR3, the full variable domain is KAGVTQTPRYLIKTRGQQVTLSCSPISGHRSVSWYQQTPGQGLQFLFEYFSETQRNKGNFPGRFSGRQFSNSRSEMNVSTLELGDSALYLCASSLDVRRNSPLHFGNGTRLTVT.

This clonotype occurred a few times. The chain carries TRBV7-2 and TRBJ2-1; the D is unclear. The length of the CDR3 is 15 residues. Germline loops: CDR1 SGHTA, CDR2 FQGNSA. V lost 4 bases, J lost 3 bases, and 13 bases lay in between. The CDR3: CASSSPSTNYNEQFF. DNA for the CDR3: TGTGCCAGCAGCTCCCCGTCTACGAACTACAATGAGCAGTTCTTC.

The chain couples TRBV5-1 to TRBJ2-4, with 9 bases aligning to TRBD1. Germline CDR1 and CDR2: SGHRS and YFSETQ. J lost 7 bases, V lost 1 base, and 3 bases had no gene match. The CDR3 consists of 14 residues. This CDR3 reads CASSLTGGANIQYF. The DNA of the CDR3 is TGCGCCAGCAGCTTGACAGGGGGCGCGAACATTCAGTACTTC.